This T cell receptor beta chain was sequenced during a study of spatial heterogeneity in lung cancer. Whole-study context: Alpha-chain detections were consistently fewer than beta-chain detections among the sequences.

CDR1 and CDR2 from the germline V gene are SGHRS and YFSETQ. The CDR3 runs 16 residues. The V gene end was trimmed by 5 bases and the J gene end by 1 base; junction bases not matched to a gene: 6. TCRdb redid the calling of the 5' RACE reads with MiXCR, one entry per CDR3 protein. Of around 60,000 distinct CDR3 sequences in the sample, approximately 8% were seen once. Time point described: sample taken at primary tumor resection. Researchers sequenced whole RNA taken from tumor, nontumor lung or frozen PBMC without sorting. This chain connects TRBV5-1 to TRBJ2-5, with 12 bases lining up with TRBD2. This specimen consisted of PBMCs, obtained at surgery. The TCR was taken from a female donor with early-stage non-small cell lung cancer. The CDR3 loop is CASRPGTSGRQETQYF. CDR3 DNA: TGCGCCAGCAGACCGGGGACTAGCGGGCGCCAAGAGACCCAGTACTTC.